The rows below give T cell receptor beta chains drawn from one sample of a study of identical twins. TCRdb recomputed calls from the 5' RACE reads with MiXCR, one row per CDR3 protein. The sample holds about 210,000 distinct CDR3 sequences, around 9.6% seen once. The sequenced sample consisted of memory (CD45RO+) T cells sorted from blood. The receptors were sampled from a woman between 18 and 29 years old in good health. Each CDR3 is given with its conserved first and last residue. The D gene is left open where the match is weak. The listing skips clone size in some rows; elsewhere it reads once, few, many or a size class.

J	size	V	length	D	DNA	CDR3
TRBJ1-6	many	TRBV7-2	14	-	TGTGCCAGCAGCCGACTGACGGGAAATTCACCCCTCCACTTT	CASSRLTGNSPLHF
TRBJ2-3	few	TRBV20-1	16	TRBD2	TGCAGTGTTACCTTAGGGACTAGCGGGGGGGCAGATACGCAGTATTTT	CSVTLGTSGGADTQYF
TRBJ2-5	-	TRBV7-9	14	TRBD1	TGTGCCGAGGATCGGACAGGCAACCAAGAGACCCAGTACTTC	CAEDRTGNQETQYF
TRBJ2-7	-	TRBV20-1	15	TRBD2	TGCAGTGCTAGAGATTGGAGCGGGAGCTCCTACGAGCAGTACTTC	CSARDWSGSSYEQYF
TRBJ2-1	few	TRBV9	16	-	TGTGCCAGCAGCGCCCATAGCGGCTTCTCTTACAATGAGCAGTTCTTC	CASSAHSGFSYNEQFF
TRBJ2-7	few	TRBV4-2	15	-	TGTGCCAGCAGCCAAGAGTGGGACACGGTCTACGAGCAGTACTTC	CASSQEWDTVYEQYF
TRBJ2-5	few	TRBV20-1	14	-	TGCAGTGCTAGCTACGGGGCCGGGGCAAAGACCCAGTACTTC	CSASYGAGAKTQYF
TRBJ2-1	many	TRBV3-1	13	TRBD2	TGTGCCAGCAGCCGCGGGGGATACAATGAGCAGTTCTTC	CASSRGGYNEQFF
TRBJ1-1	few	TRBV20-1	13	-	TGCAGTGCCCCCCAAGGGTTCCCCACCGAAGCTTTCTTT	CSAPQGFPTEAFF
TRBJ2-2	few	TRBV14	12	-	TGTGCCAGCAGCCGGTGGGGCGGGGAGCTGTTTTTT	CASSRWGGELFF
TRBJ2-3	few	TRBV4-2	18	TRBD2	TGTGCCAGCAGCCACTCCGGACTAGCGGGGGGCCCTCGTGATACGCAGTATTTT	CASSHSGLAGGPRDTQYF
TRBJ2-7	-	TRBV27	13	-	TGTGCCAGCACCCCTATAGGGTCCTACGAGCAGTACTTC	CASTPIGSYEQYF
TRBJ2-3	few	TRBV2	15	TRBD1	TGTGCCAGCAACCTTGGACAGGGCGGTGCAGATACGCAGTATTTT	CASNLGQGGADTQYF
TRBJ2-5	-	TRBV2	11	-	TGTGCCAGCACTCGAGGAGAGACCCAGTACTTC	CASTRGETQYF
TRBJ2-6	-	TRBV6-2/TRBV6-3	14	-	TGTGCCAGCATTGCCGTCTCTGGGGCCAACGTCCTGACTTTC	CASIAVSGANVLTF
TRBJ2-1	few	TRBV18	14	TRBD2	TGTGCCAGCTCACTTCGACTAGCGGGAGATGAGCAGTTCTTC	CASSLRLAGDEQFF
TRBJ2-5	few	TRBV6-1	14	-	TGTGCCAGCACCCGGGGAGAGAGCCAAGAGACCCAGTACTTC	CASTRGESQETQYF
TRBJ2-5	many	TRBV5-1	13	-	TGCGCCAGCAGGCAGGGAGTAGGAGAGACCCAGTACTTC	CASRQGVGETQYF
TRBJ2-1	many	TRBV20-1	13	-	TGCAGTGCCTGGGGCCTTAGCTACAATGAGCAGTTCTTC	CSAWGLSYNEQFF
TRBJ1-2	few	TRBV12-3/TRBV12-4	15	-	TGTGCCAGCACCATAAGACAGTTGCTAAACTATGGCTACACCTTC	CASTIRQLLNYGYTF
TRBJ2-4	-	TRBV30	12	-	TGTGCCTGGAGTGTGGAGGGGGACATTCAGTACTTC	CAWSVEGDIQYF
TRBJ1-5	few	TRBV24-1	15	TRBD1	TGTGCCACCAGTGATGGGCAGGGGGTGAATCAGCCCCAGCATTTT	CATSDGQGVNQPQHF
TRBJ2-4	-	TRBV6-1	16	TRBD2	TGTGCCAGCAGCCCGGGGGCGCGGGGGGGCAAAAACATTCAGTACTTC	CASSPGARGGKNIQYF
TRBJ1-2	many	TRBV5-1	14	-	TGCGCCAGCAAGGAAACCACAGCTAACTATGGCTACACCTTC	CASKETTANYGYTF
TRBJ2-5	few	TRBV6-2/TRBV6-3	15	-	TGTGCCAGCAGTTACTTTTCAGGTGGTGCGGAGACCCAGTACTTC	CASSYFSGGAETQYF
TRBJ1-1	few	TRBV18	12	-	TGTGCCAGCTCACCTCGGCCGGGCGAAGCTTTCTTT	CASSPRPGEAFF
TRBJ2-7	few	TRBV5-1	14	-	TGCGCCAGCGGGAGGAGGGCGTCAACCTACGAGCAGTACTTC	CASGRRASTYEQYF
TRBJ2-5	many	TRBV7-9	14	-	TGTGCCAGCAGCCAAGGCGGACTGGGGGAGACCCAGTACTTC	CASSQGGLGETQYF